One and the same sample provided the 2 T cell receptor beta chains below, sequenced in a study of blood T cell repertoires in COVID-19. Some clones are missing from TCRdb's copy, which holds only in-frame ones; the method was immunoSEQ multiplex PCR. There are some 300,000 clones in the sample; 85% to 90% occur only once, and more than 9% lies in the top ten. The sequenced sample consisted of PBMCs or T cells enriched from blood (not recorded which). These receptors were taken from a young woman who had recovered from COVID-19.

This chain connects TRBV11-1 to TRBJ2-5, with a weak D call TRBD2 (6 bases). The germline V gene has CDR1 SGHAT and CDR2 FQDESV (reference sequence). This CDR3 contains 16 residues. Trimming cost V 5 bases and J 5 bases, with 21 bases left between them. CDR3 in DNA: TGTGCCAGCAGCCACGGGAATGGCGGGATAAGGGAGACCCAGTACTTC. It yields the protein CASSHGNGGIRETQYF. Looking up the rest from reference TRBV11-1 and TRBJ2-5 gives the full variable domain: EAEVAQSPRYKITEKSQAVAFWCDPISGHATLYWYRQILGQGPELLVQFQDESVVDDSQLPKDRFSAERLKGVDSTLKIQPAELGDSAMYLCASSHGNGGIRETQYFGPGTRLLVL.

The chain couples TRBV7-2 to TRBJ2-7, with 9 bases fitting TRBD1. The CDR3 consists of 13 residues. V lost 9 bases, J lost 6 bases, and 9 bases stayed unmatched. CDR1 is SGHTA and CDR2 is FQGNSA in the germline V gene. The CDR3 loop is CASGTGYRREQYF. The CDR3, as DNA: TGTGCCAGTGGGACAGGGTACCGGCGCGAGCAGTACTTC.